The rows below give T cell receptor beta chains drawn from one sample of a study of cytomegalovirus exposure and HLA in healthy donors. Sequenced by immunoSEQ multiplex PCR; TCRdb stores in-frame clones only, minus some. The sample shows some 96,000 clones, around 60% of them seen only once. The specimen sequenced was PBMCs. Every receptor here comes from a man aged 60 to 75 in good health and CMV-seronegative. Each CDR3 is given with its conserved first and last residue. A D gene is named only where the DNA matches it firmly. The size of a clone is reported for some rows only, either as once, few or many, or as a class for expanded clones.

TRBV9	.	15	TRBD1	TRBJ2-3	CASSVTGTESDTQYF	TGTGCCAGCAGCGTTACCGGGACAGAGAGTGACACGCAGTATTTT
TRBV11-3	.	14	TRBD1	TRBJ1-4	CASSLGGTDEKLFF	TGTGCCAGCAGCTTAGGGGGGACAGATGAAAAACTGTTTTTT
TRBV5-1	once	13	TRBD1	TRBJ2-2	CASLTGVTGELFF	TGCGCCAGCCTCACAGGGGTCACCGGGGAGCTGTTTTTT
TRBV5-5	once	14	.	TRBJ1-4	CASSLSGPNEKLFF	TGTGCCAGCAGCTTGTCGGGTCCTAATGAAAAACTGTTTTTT
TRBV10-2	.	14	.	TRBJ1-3	CASSERTSGNTIYF	TGCGCCAGCAGTGAGAGGACATCTGGAAACACCATATATTTT
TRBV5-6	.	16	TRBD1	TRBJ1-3	CASSLTGDDSGNTIYF	TGTGCCAGCAGCTTGACAGGGGACGACTCTGGAAACACCATATATTTT
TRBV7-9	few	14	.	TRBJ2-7	CASSLRDIPYEQYF	TGTGCCAGCAGCTTAAGGGACATACCTTACGAGCAGTACTTC
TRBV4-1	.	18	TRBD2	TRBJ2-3	CASSQDDPSGAPGDTQYF	TGCGCCAGCAGCCAAGATGATCCTAGCGGGGCCCCCGGGGATACGCAGTATTTT
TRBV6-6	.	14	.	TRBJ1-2	CASSYSITNYGYTF	TGTGCCAGCAGTTACTCGATCACAAACTATGGCTACACCTTC
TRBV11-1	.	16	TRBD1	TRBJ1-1	CASSLDRGLWNTEAFF	TGTGCCAGCAGCTTAGACAGGGGGCTATGGAACACTGAAGCTTTCTTT
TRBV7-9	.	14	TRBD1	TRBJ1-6	CASRLGTDNSPLHF	TGTGCCAGCAGGTTAGGGACAGATAATTCACCCCTCCACTTT
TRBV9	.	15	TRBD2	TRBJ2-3	CASSVVTSGSGTQYF	TGTGCCAGCAGCGTAGTAACTAGCGGGAGTGGTACGCAGTATTTT
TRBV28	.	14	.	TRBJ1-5	CASSSLGGLGPQHF	TGTGCCAGCAGTTCCCTGGGAGGGCTGGGTCCCCAGCATTTT
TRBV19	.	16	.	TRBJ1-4	CASSIGFAGVREKLFF	TGTGCCAGTAGTATAGGGTTTGCGGGGGTTCGAGAAAAACTGTTTTTT
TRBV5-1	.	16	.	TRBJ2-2	CASSMMGSPSAGELFF	TGCGCCAGCAGCATGATGGGGAGCCCGAGTGCCGGGGAGCTGTTTTTT
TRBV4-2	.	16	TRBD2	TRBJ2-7	CASSQALAGGLDEQYF	TGTGCCAGCAGCCAAGCCCTAGCGGGGGGGCTCGACGAGCAGTACTTC
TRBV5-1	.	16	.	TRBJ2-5	CASSLGNSGAQETQYF	TGCGCCAGCAGCTTGGGTAATAGCGGAGCTCAAGAGACCCAGTACTTC
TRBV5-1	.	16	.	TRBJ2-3	CASSLDRVGSTDTQYF	TGCGCCAGCAGCTTGGACAGGGTCGGTAGCACAGATACGCAGTATTTT
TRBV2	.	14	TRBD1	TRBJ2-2	CAGRTGKNTGELFF	TGTGCCGGAAGGACAGGGAAGAACACCGGGGAGCTGTTTTTT
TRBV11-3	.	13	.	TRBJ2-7	CASSPPVLDEQYF	TGTGCCAGCAGCCCCCCTGTATTAGACGAGCAGTACTTC
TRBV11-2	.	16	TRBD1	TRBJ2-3	CASSPGQGARADTQYF	TGTGCCAGCAGCCCGGGACAGGGGGCTCGTGCAGATACGCAGTATTTT
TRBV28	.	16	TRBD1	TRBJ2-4	CASSLSGQGAKNIQYF	TGTGCCAGCAGTCTATCGGGACAGGGGGCCAAAAACATTCAGTACTTC
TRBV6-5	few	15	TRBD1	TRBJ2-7	CASSSTGTGYYEQYF	TGTGCCAGCAGCTCCACCGGGACAGGGTACTACGAGCAGTACTTC
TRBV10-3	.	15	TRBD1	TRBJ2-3	CAIRQGEQGTDTQYF	TGTGCCATCAGGCAGGGGGAACAGGGCACAGATACGCAGTATTTT
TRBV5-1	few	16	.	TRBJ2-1	CASSLALADSYNEQFF	TGCGCCAGCAGCTTGGCACTTGCTGACTCCTACAATGAGCAGTTCTTC
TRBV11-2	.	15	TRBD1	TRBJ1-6	CASSLGTGTYSPLHF	TGTGCCAGCAGCCTAGGGACAGGGACTTATTCACCCCTCCACTTT
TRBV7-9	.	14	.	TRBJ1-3	CASSLAGAGNTIYF	TGTGCCAGCAGCTTAGCAGGGGCTGGAAACACCATATATTTT
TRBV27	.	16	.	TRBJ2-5	CASSLGAGQLQETQYF	TGTGCCAGCAGTTTAGGGGCCGGACAGCTTCAAGAGACCCAGTACTTC
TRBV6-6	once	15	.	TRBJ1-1	CASSSRQTLNTEAFF	TGTGCCAGCAGTTCCAGACAGACACTGAACACTGAAGCTTTCTTT
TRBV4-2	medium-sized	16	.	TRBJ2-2	CASSQALERGFEELFF	TGTGCCAGCAGCCAAGCTTTAGAGCGAGGTTTTGAGGAGCTGTTTTTT
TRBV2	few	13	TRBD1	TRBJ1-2	CASRKTGNDGYTF	TGTGCCAGCAGGAAGACAGGGAATGATGGCTACACCTTC
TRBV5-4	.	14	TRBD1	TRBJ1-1	CASSLGQGVTEAFF	TGTGCCAGCAGCTTGGGACAGGGAGTCACTGAAGCTTTCTTT
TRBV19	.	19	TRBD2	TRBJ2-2	CASSMRLAGGSPRSGELFF	TGTGCCAGTAGTATGAGACTAGCGGGAGGTTCCCCGCGGTCCGGGGAGCTGTTTTTT
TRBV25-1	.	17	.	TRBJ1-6	CASSEFRGGSYNSPLHF	TGTGCCAGCAGTGAATTTCGGGGGGGCTCCTATAATTCACCCCTCCACTTT
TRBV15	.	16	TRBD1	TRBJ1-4	CATSRDRGPYNEKLFF	TGTGCCACCAGCAGGGACAGGGGCCCCTATAATGAAAAACTGTTTTTT
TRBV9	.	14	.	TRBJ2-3	CASSVGQDTDTQYF	TGTGCCAGCAGCGTAGGCCAGGACACAGATACGCAGTATTTT
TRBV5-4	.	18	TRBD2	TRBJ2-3	CASSRKSPLAGRTDTQYF	TGTGCCAGCAGCCGAAAGTCCCCACTAGCGGGCCGCACAGATACGCAGTATTTT